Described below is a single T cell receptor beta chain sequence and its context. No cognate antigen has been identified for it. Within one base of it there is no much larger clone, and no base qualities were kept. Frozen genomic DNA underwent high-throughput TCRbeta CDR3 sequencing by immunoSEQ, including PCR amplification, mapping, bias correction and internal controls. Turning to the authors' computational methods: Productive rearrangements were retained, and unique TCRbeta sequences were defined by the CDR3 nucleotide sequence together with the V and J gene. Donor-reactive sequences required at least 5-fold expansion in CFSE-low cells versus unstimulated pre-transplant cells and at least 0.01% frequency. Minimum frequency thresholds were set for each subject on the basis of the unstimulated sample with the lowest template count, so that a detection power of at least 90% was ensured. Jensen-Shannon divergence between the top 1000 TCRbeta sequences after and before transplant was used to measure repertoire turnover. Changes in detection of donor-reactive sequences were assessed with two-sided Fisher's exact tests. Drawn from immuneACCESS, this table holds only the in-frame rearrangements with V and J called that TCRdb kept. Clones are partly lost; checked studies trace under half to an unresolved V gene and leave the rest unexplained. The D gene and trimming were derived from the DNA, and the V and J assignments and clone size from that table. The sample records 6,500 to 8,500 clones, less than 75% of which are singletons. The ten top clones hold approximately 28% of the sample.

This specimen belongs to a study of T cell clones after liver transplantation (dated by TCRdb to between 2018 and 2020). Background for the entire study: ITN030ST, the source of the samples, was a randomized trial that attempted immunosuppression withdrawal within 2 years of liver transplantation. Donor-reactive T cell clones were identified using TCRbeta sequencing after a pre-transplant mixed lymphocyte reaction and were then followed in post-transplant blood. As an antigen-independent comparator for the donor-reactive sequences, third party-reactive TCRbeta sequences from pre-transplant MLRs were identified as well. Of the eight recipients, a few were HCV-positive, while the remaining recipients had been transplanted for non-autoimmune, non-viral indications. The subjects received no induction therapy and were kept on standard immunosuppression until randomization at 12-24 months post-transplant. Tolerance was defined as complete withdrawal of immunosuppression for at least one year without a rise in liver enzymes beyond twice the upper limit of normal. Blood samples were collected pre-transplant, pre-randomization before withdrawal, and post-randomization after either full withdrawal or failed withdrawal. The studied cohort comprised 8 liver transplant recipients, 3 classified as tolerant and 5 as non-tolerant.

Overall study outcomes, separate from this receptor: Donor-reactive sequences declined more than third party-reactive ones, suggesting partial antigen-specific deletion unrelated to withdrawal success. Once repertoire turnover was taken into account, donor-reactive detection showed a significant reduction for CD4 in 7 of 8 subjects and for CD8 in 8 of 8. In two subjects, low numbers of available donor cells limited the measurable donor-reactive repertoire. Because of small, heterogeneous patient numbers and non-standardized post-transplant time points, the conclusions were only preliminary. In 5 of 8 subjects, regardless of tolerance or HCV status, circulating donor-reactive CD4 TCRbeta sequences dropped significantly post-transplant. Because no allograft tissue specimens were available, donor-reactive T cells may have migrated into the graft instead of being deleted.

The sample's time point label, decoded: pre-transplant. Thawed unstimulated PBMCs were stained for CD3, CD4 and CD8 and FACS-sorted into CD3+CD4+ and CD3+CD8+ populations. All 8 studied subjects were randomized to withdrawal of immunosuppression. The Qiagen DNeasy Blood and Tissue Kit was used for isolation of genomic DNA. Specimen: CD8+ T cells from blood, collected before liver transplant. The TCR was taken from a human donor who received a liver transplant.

The DNA reads as follows: TGTGCCAGCAGCTTGGGGCAGGGGGCTGGAAACACCATATATTTT. Translated, this gives CASSLGQGAGNTIYF. This receptor chain uses TRBV5-8 and TRBJ1-3, with TRBD1 matching 7 junction bases. Compared with germline, V lacks 0 bases and J lacks 2 bases; bases without a gene match: 2. The CDR3 starts with the cysteine, ends with the phenylalanine, and has 15 residues. The kept DNA is CDR3 alone, 45 bases in frame from the first base. CDR1 SGHTS and CDR2 YDEGEE were looked up in the germline V gene. The full variable domain, completed from the reference TRBV5-8 and TRBJ1-3 proteins outside the CDR3, reads EAGVTQSPTHLIKTRGQQATLRCSPISGHTSVYWYQQALGLGLQFLLWYDEGEERNRGNFPPRFSGRQFPNYSSELNVNALELEDSALYLCASSLGQGAGNTIYFGEGSWLTVV.